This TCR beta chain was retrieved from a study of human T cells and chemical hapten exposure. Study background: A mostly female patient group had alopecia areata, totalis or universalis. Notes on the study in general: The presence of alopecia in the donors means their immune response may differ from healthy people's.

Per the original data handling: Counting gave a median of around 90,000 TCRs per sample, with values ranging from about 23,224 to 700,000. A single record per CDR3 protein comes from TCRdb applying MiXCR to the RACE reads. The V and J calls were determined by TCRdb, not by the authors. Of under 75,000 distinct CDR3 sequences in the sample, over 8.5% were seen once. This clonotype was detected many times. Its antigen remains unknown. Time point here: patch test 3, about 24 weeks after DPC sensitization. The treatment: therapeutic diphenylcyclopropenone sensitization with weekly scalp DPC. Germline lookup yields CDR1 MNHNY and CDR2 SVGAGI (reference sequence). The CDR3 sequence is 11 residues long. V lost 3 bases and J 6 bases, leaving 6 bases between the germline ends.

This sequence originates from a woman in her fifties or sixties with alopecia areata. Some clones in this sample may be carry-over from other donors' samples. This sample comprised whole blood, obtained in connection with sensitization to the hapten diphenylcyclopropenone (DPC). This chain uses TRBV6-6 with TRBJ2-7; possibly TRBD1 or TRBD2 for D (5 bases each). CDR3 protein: CASSYGGEQYF. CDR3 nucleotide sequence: TGTGCCAGCAGTTATGGGGGCGAGCAGTACTTC.